This TCR beta chain was sequenced for a study of control samples from healthy donors and cancer patients. The repertoire was sequenced with immunoSEQ multiplex PCR; TCRdb's copy has only in-frame clones and lacks some. The table has some 57,000 clones, 95% seen once. With 0 bases removed from V and 5 bases from J, the gap between germline ends came to 10 bases. This CDR3 has 15 amino acids. From germline, CDR1 is MGHRA and CDR2 YSYEKL. The rearrangement uses TRBV4-1 and TRBJ2-2; D not resolved. The TCR originated in a man younger than 45 in good health. The sample was blood. The CDR3 here is CASSQERPGTGELFF. DNA for the CDR3: TGCGCCAGCAGCCAAGAAAGGCCCGGGACCGGGGAGCTGTTTTTT.